Below, 20 T cell receptor beta chains from the same sample are listed, as sequenced in a study of T cells in Graves' hyperthyroidism and ophthalmopathy. The TCR beta CDR3 regions underwent amplification using RNA transcripts as the source. The TCR CDR3 first-round RT-PCR relied on the HTBI primer set. TCRdb redid the calling of the multiplex PCR reads with MiXCR, one entry per CDR3 protein. The sample lists 350,000 to 400,000 distinct CDR3 sequences; 15% were seen once. Sequencing was performed on blood. Source of these receptors: a woman between 25 and 40 years old with Graves' hyperthyroidism.

At least ten counts were recorded for this clonotype. At one end the junction does not follow the germline gene, possibly because of a read error. This chain joins TRBV3-1 and TRBJ2-1, with TRBD2 identical over 8 bases. This CDR3 is 13 amino acids long. Per germline, CDR1 LGHDT and CDR2 YNNKEL (reference sequence). CDR3 protein: CASSQSERTSSSF. CDR3 sequence (DNA): TGTGCCAGCAGCCAATCCGAACGGACTAGCAGTTCCTTC.

This clonotype was picked up many times. This chain uses TRBV7-9 with TRBJ2-7; possibly TRBD2 for D (5 bases). Looked up from germline, CDR1 is SEHNR and CDR2 is FQNEAQ (reference sequence). Trimming shortened V by 1 base and J by 6 bases, and 16 bases separated the two germline ends. The CDR3 is made up of 15 amino acids. CDR3 DNA sequence: TGTGCCAGCAGCTTAGGGTTAGCGCAGGTTAGCGAGCAGTACTTC. Translation gives CASSLGLAQVSEQYF.

The chain joins TRBV7-9 to TRBJ2-1; D is possibly TRBD2 (6 bases). The germline V and J ends were trimmed by 5 bases and 0 bases, with 17 bases remaining between them. The CDR3 length is 17 residues. Germline values: CDR1 SEHNR, CDR2 FQNEAQ (reference sequence). The CDR3: CASSPGLSFYSYNEQFF. CDR3 in DNA: TGTGCCAGCAGCCCGGGACTTTCCTTTTACTCCTACAATGAGCAGTTCTTC.

This clonotype was picked up a small number of times. This chain joins TRBV6-6 and TRBJ1-5; D unclear. The V and J ends lost 2 bases and 4 bases respectively, with 9 bases between them. CDR1 and CDR2 from the germline V gene are MNHNY and SVGAGI (reference sequence). CDR3 size: 14 residues. The CDR3 spells CASSYLSDNQPQHF. The CDR3 DNA reads TGTGCCAGCAGTTACCTATCGGATAATCAGCCCCAGCATTTT.

This chain links TRBV6-4 with TRBJ1-1; the D gene is possibly TRBD1 (5 bases). V was clipped by 3 bases and J by 6 bases, with 17 bases between them. The CDR3 has 15 amino acids. Germline-derived CDR1 and CDR2 are MRHNA and SNTAGT. CDR3 in DNA: TGTGCCAGCAGTGAAGGTGGGGGTGGGGGATCTGAAGCTTTCTTT. Protein: CASSEGGGGGSEAFF.

The table lists this clonotype with a few counts. This sequence joins TRBV29-1 and TRBJ2-1; D gene ambiguous. Germline V gene lookup returns CDR1 SQVTM and CDR2 ANQGSEA. The ends were cut back, 1 base at V and 0 bases at J, with 7 bases in the middle. The CDR3 is 14 amino acids. CDR3 in amino acids: CSVEGGDSYNEQFF. CDR3 DNA: TGCAGCGTTGAAGGCGGAGACTCCTACAATGAGCAGTTCTTC.

For this clonotype: A much larger clonotype is one base distant, so this may be a read error. The conserved closing phenylalanine or tryptophan is absent in this CDR3, likely reflecting a read error. This chain uses TRBV20-1 with TRBJ2-7, with 10 bases aligning to TRBD2. Germline loops: CDR1 DFQATT, CDR2 SNEGSKA (reference sequence). The CDR3 loop spans 15 amino acids. V lost 0 bases and J lost 0; bases outside the gene matches: 2. CDR3 bases: TGCAGTGCTAGAGAGCCTAGCGGGAGCTCCTACGAGCAGTACCTC. Residues: CSAREPSGSSYEQYL.

A few counts support this clonotype. V and J are TRBV5-1 and TRBJ2-1, with D tentatively TRBD2 (6 bases). V lost 4 bases and J lost 7, with 15 bases in between. This CDR3 is built from 14 residues. Germline-derived CDR1 and CDR2 are SGHRS and YFSETQ. The CDR3 bases are TGCGCCAGCAGCATCGGGACTTCGCATAATGAGCAGTTCTTC. Translating gives CASSIGTSHNEQFF.

This clonotype was recorded at least ten times. DNA of the CDR3: TGTGCCAGCGGACCGACTAGCGGGAGCCCCGGAACGAATGAGCAGTTCTTC. Protein sequence: CASGPTSGSPGTNEQFF. V is TRBV6-2 or TRBV6-3 and J is TRBJ2-1; the match to TRBD2 covers 12 bases. Germline values: CDR1 MNHEY, CDR2 SVGEGT. The ends lost 8 bases at V and 7 bases at J; junction bases unmatched: 15. This CDR3 has 17 residues.

This clonotype has a count of ten or more. This chain links TRBV12-3 or TRBV12-4 with TRBJ2-5; D gene unclear. The CDR3 sequence is 14 residues long. The V gene lost 5 bases and the J gene lost 4 bases, with 14 bases spanning the gap. CDR3 sequence reads: CASSLSSSGETQYF. The CDR3 bases are TGTGCCAGCAGTCTCTCCTCCTCGGGAGAGACCCAGTACTTC.

This clonotype was counted at least ten times. This chain joins TRBV20-1 and TRBJ2-2; TRBD2 agrees at 7 bases. V trimming: 3 bases; J trimming: 4 bases; junction bases outside the gene matches: 11. CDR1 is DFQATT and CDR2 is SNEGSKA in the germline V gene (reference sequence). This CDR3 is 16 amino acids long. The CDR3 region is CSARVFGRESTGELFF. The CDR3 nucleotides are TGCAGTGCTAGGGTCTTCGGGCGGGAGAGCACCGGGGAGCTGTTTTTT.

This clonotype showed up just a few times. A junction boundary mismatches the germline segment, possibly from a read error. The chain's CDR3 is CAGSLSSGRTDTQYF. The DNA for the CDR3 is TGTGCCGGCAGTCTATCTAGCGGGAGGACAGATACGCAGTATTTT. The chain has TRBV28 and TRBJ2-3; 11 bases match TRBD2. The germline V gene has CDR1 MDHEN and CDR2 SYDVKM. The length of the CDR3 is 15 residues.

This clonotype was found many times. This chain connects TRBV2 to TRBJ1-4, with TRBD1 identical over 8 bases. The CDR3 extends over 15 amino acids. Germline V gene sequence: CDR1 SNHLY, CDR2 FYNNEI. With V trimmed by 7 bases and J by 0 bases, 4 bases remained unmatched. The chain's CDR3 is CASNAQGATNEKLFF. The CDR3, as DNA: TGTGCCAGCAACGCACAGGGGGCAACTAATGAAAAACTGTTTTTT.

This clonotype was seen more than once but under ten times. The chain carries TRBV6-1 and TRBJ2-3; TRBD1 matches at 10 bases. CDR1 MNHNS and CDR2 SASEGT come from the germline V gene. The CDR3 length is 16 residues. V gave up 1 base and J gave up 4 bases; unmatched junction bases: 5. CDR3 DNA: TGTGCCAGCAGTGAAGGAGCAGGGACAGGGGCAGATACGCAGTATTTT. This encodes CASSEGAGTGADTQYF.

This clonotype has ten or more counts. The rearrangement uses TRBV11-2 and TRBJ2-5, with D maybe TRBD2 (6 bases). The CDR3 is made up of 15 amino acids. Germline V gives CDR1 SGHAT, CDR2 FQNNGV. The V end was cut by 5 bases, the J end by 2 bases, with 15 bases between. The CDR3 DNA reads TGTGCCAGCAGCCCACGGGGCGGGATTCAAGAGACCCAGTACTTC. Protein: CASSPRGGIQETQYF. The variable domain in full, completed from reference TRBV11-2 and TRBJ2-5, reads EAGVAQSPRYKIIEKRQSVAFWCNPISGHATLYWYQQILGQGPKLLIQFQNNGVVDDSQLPKDRFSAERLKGVDSTLKIQPAKLEDSAVYLCASSPRGGIQETQYFGPGTRLLVL.

This clonotype was counted between two and nine times. This rearrangement joins TRBV5-1 to TRBJ2-1; 7 nucleotides match TRBD2. V lost 0 bases and J lost 7; bases outside the gene matches: 7. This CDR3 contains 15 residues. In germline, CDR1 is SGHRS, CDR2 YFSETQ. The CDR3 coding sequence is TGCGCCAGCAGCTTGGGGGCGGGAGAGGTGAATGAGCAGTTCTTC. This sequence encodes CASSLGAGEVNEQFF.

This clonotype was recorded many times. The gene calls are TRBV6-1 and TRBJ2-7; the D gene could be TRBD1 or TRBD2 (5 bases each). This CDR3 spans 12 amino acids. V was shortened by 4 bases and J by 4 bases, with 8 bases between the two germline ends. Looked up from germline, CDR1 is MNHNS and CDR2 is SASEGT. The CDR3 spells CASSGWGYEQYF. The CDR3 DNA reads TGTGCCAGCAGTGGATGGGGGTACGAGCAGTACTTC.

The CDR3 sequence: CASSHDKGANYGYTF. Here the CDR3 DNA reads TGTGCCAGCAGTCACGACAAGGGGGCGAACTATGGCTACACCTTC. The chain combines TRBV5-6 with TRBJ1-2; TRBD1 matches at 7 bases. The CDR3 spans 15 residues. Germline CDR1 is SGHDT and CDR2 is YYEEEE. V dropped 5 bases and J dropped 2; count of bases not matched to a gene: 9.

V usage is TRBV2 and J usage is TRBJ1-2; tentative D call: TRBD1 (5 bases). This CDR3 comprises 13 residues. V was shortened by 4 bases and J by 4 bases, with 10 bases between the two germline ends. The germline V gene has CDR1 SNHLY and CDR2 FYNNEI. As DNA, the CDR3 is TGTGCCAGCAGTGCAGGGTCTAGCTATGGCTACACCTTC. It is translated as CASSAGSSYGYTF.

The rearrangement joins TRBV5-1 to TRBJ2-2, with 12 bases lining up with TRBD2. V gave up 0 bases and J gave up 5 bases; unmatched junction bases: 8. The CDR3 has 18 residues. Germline loops: CDR1 SGHRS, CDR2 YFSETQ. As DNA, the CDR3 is TGCGCCAGCAGCTTGGCGCTAGCGGGAGGGCCTGGAACCGGGGAGCTGTTTTTT. Its translation is CASSLALAGGPGTGELFF.